Listed here is a single TCR beta chain. What it recognizes is unknown. Data came from immunoSEQ multiplex PCR; TCRdb stores just in-frame clones and leaves some out. This sample has some 84,000 clones, with roughly 80% found just once. The CDR3 consists of 15 residues. Germline values: CDR1 SQVTM, CDR2 ANQGSEA. Trimming at V came to 6 bases and at J to 3 bases, leaving 6 bases not matched to a gene. This entry belongs to a study of PD-1 blockade in mismatch repair-deficient tumors. Findings of the study overall: Tumor-resident clones, often undetectable pretreatment in blood, expanded then contracted after pembrolizumab.

Mismatch repair deficiency was confirmed in all patients, by PCR or immunohistochemistry. The specimen comprised peripheral blood, sampled 12 weeks after starting pembrolizumab. The receptor was isolated from an adult with mismatch repair-deficient cancer. The chain recombines TRBV29-1 with TRBJ2-2; 11 nucleotides match TRBD1. CDR3 in amino acids: CSVQGQGAHTGELFF. DNA of the CDR3: TGCAGCGTCCAAGGACAGGGGGCGCACACCGGGGAGCTGTTTTTT.